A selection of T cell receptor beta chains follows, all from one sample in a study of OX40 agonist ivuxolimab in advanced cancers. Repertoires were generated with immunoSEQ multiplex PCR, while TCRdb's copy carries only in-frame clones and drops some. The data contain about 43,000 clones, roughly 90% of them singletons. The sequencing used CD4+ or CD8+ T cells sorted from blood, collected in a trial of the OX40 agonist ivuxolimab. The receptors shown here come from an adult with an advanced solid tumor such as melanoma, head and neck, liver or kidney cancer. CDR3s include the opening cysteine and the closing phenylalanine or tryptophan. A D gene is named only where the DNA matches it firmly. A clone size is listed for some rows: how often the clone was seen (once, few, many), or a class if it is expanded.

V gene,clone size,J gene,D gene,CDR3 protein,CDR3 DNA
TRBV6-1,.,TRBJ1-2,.,CASSEFAGSDGYTF,TGTGCCAGCAGTGAATTTGCAGGATCGGATGGCTACACCTTC
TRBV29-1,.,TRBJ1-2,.,CSVPAGSDGGGYTF,TGCAGCGTCCCCGCCGGGAGTGATGGGGGTGGCTACACCTTC
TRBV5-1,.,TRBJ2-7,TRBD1,CASTPGDRGYEQYF,TGCGCCAGCACGCCTGGGGACAGGGGCTACGAGCAGTACTTC
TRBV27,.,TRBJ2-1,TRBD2,CASSSNLGTRRYNEQFF,TGTGCCAGCAGTTCCAATCTGGGGACTAGACGCTACAATGAGCAGTTCTTC
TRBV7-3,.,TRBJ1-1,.,CASSPSVQNTEAFF,TGTGCCAGCAGCCCAAGCGTCCAGAACACTGAAGCTTTCTTT
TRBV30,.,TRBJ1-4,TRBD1,CAWSAGILTGVPPNEKLFF,TGTGCCTGGAGTGCCGGGATTCTGACAGGGGTGCCTCCTAATGAAAAACTGTTTTTT
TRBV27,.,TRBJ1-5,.,CASSLRGHPQHF,TGTGCCAGCAGTTTACGGGGTCACCCCCAGCATTTT
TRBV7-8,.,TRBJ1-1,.,CASSLSSGPGTEAFF,TGTGCCAGCAGCTTATCATCAGGGCCGGGGACTGAAGCTTTCTTT
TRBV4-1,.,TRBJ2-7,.,CASSQERIMTATYEQYF,TGCGCCAGCAGCCAAGAAAGGATCATGACGGCGACCTACGAGCAGTACTTC
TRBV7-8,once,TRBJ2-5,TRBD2,CASSLVSGRETQYF,TGTGCCAGCAGCTTAGTTAGCGGGAGGGAGACCCAGTACTTC
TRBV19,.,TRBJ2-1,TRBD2,CASSIAFGGANEQFF,TGTGCCAGTAGTATAGCCTTCGGGGGGGCAAATGAGCAGTTCTTC
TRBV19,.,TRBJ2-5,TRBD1,CASSTGTGETQYF,TGTGCCAGTAGTACCGGGACAGGAGAGACCCAGTACTTC
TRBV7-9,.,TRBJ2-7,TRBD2,CASSPTPGLAYEQYF,TGTGCCAGCAGCCCAACCCCGGGACTAGCCTACGAGCAGTACTTC
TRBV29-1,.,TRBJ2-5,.,CSALGVPPGRETQYF,TGCAGCGCACTAGGGGTTCCACCCGGTCGGGAGACCCAGTACTTC
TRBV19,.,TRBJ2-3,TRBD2,CASSMSFGLAGLALTQYF,TGTGCCAGTAGTATGAGTTTTGGACTAGCGGGGTTGGCACTGACGCAGTATTTT
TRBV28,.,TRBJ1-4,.,CASSFRVEKLFF,TGTGCCAGCAGTTTCCGAGTCGAAAAACTGTTTTTT
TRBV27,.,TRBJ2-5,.,CASSSDLGGETQYF,TGTGCCAGCAGTTCCGATCTGGGCGGAGAGACCCAGTACTTC
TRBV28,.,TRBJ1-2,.,CASSGTSYGYTF,TGTGCCAGCAGCGGGACAAGCTATGGCTACACCTTC
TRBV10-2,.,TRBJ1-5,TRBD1,CASWRGTGYNQPQHF,TGCGCCAGTTGGCGGGGGACAGGATATAATCAGCCCCAGCATTTT
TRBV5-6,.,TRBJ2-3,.,CASSLAFPHTQYF,TGTGCCAGCAGCTTGGCTTTTCCGCATACGCAGTATTTT
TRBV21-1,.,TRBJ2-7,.,CASPQWGNSYEQYF,TGTGCCAGCCCCCAATGGGGGAACTCCTACGAGCAGTACTTC
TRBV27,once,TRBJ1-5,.,CASNAHGGSNQPQHF,TGTGCCAGCAACGCCCACGGGGGGAGCAATCAGCCCCAGCATTTT
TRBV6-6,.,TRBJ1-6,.,CASSYYILDSPLHF,TGTGCCAGCAGTTATTACATATTGGATTCACCCCTCCACTTT
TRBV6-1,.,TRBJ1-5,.,CASSAPQGGASNQPQHF,TGTGCCAGCAGTGCCCCCCAGGGAGGGGCCTCCAATCAGCCCCAGCATTTT
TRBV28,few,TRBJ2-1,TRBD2,CASSPKDTVAGISYNEQFF,TGTGCCAGCAGCCCAAAGGACACAGTAGCGGGAATCTCCTACAATGAGCAGTTCTTC
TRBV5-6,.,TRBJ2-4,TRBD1,CASSLNRGWNIQYF,TGTGCCAGCAGCCTAAACAGGGGGTGGAACATTCAGTACTTC
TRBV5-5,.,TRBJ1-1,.,CASSFLLTPTSGGAFF,TGTGCCAGCAGCTTTCTCCTCACACCGACAAGCGGAGGAGCTTTCTTT
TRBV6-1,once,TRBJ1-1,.,CASSELGTGENTEAFF,TGTGCCAGCAGTGAACTTGGCACAGGAGAGAACACTGAAGCTTTCTTT
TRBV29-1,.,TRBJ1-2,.,CSVEDLSGPQSGGYTF,TGCAGCGTTGAAGATCTCTCAGGACCCCAATCTGGGGGCTACACCTTC
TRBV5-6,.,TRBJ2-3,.,CASSGVLQKGVQYF,TGTGCCAGCAGCGGGGTGCTTCAGAAAGGGGTGCAGTATTTT
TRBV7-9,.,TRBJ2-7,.,CASSSPRAHEFYEQYF,TGTGCCAGCAGCTCGCCTCGGGCACATGAGTTCTACGAGCAGTACTTC
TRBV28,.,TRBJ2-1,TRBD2,CAHTSGGLYNEQFF,TGTGCCCACACTAGCGGGGGACTCTACAATGAGCAGTTCTTC
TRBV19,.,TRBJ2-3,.,CASSIQSTDTQYF,TGTGCCAGTAGTATCCAGAGCACAGATACGCAGTATTTT
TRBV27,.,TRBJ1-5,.,CASSLQGNQPQHF,TGTGCCAGCAGTTTACAGGGCAATCAGCCCCAGCATTTT
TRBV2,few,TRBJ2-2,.,CASRLSSETTGELFF,TGTGCCAGCAGGCTCTCTAGCGAGACCACCGGGGAGCTGTTTTTT
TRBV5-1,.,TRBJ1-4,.,CASSLARSQGEDEKLFF,TGCGCCAGCAGCTTGGCCCGTTCACAGGGAGAGGATGAAAAACTGTTTTTT
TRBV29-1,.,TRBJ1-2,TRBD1,CSVGGGTADYGYTF,TGCAGCGTTGGGGGTGGGACAGCAGATTATGGCTACACCTTC
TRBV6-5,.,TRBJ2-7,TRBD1,CASRNRGPYYEQYF,TGTGCCAGCAGGAACAGGGGGCCCTACTACGAGCAGTACTTC
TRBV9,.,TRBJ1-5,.,CASSVEVNQPQHF,TGTGCCAGCAGCGTAGAGGTTAATCAGCCCCAGCATTTT
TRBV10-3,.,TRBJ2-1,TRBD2,CAISARTSGRASYNEQFF,TGTGCCATCAGTGCTCGGACTAGCGGGAGGGCCTCCTACAATGAGCAGTTCTTC
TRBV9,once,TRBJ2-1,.,CASSVFGTFEEQFF,TGTGCCAGCAGCGTGTTTGGGACCTTCGAAGAGCAGTTCTTC
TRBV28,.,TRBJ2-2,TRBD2,CASSFTGLGTGELFF,TGTGCCAGCAGTTTTACCGGACTAGGAACCGGGGAGCTGTTTTTT
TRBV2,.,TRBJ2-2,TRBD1,CASSDRLDREAYGELFF,TGTGCCAGCAGTGATAGGTTGGACAGGGAAGCCTACGGGGAGCTGTTTTTT
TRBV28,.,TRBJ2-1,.,CASSPQGDNEQFF,TGTGCCAGCAGTCCCCAAGGAGACAATGAGCAGTTCTTC
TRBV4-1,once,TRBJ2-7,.,CASSYSKSSSYEQYF,TGCGCCAGCAGTTACAGCAAGTCGAGCTCCTACGAGCAGTACTTC
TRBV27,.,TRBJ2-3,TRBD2,CASTPITSGGLTDTQYF,TGTGCCAGCACCCCGATTACTAGCGGGGGTTTGACAGATACGCAGTATTTT
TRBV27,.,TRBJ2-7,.,CASSLLGAYEQYF,TGTGCCAGCAGTTTATTGGGTGCCTACGAGCAGTACTTC
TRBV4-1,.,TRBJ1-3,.,CASSQDRNTIYF,TGCGCCAGCAGCCAAGACAGAAACACCATATATTTT
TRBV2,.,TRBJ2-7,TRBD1,CASGTVNYEQYF,TGTGCCAGCGGGACAGTGAACTACGAGCAGTACTTC
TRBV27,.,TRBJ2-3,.,CASRTGSDTQYF,TGTGCCAGCAGGACCGGCTCAGATACGCAGTATTTT
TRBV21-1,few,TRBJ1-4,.,CASSKVQGYEKLFF,TGTGCCAGCAGCAAAGTTCAGGGATACGAAAAACTGTTTTTT
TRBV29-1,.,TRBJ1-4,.,CSVLITGKIEEKLFF,TGCAGCGTTCTTATTACAGGGAAGATAGAAGAAAAACTGTTTTTT
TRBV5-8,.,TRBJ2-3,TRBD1,CASSLASYRGREDTQYF,TGTGCCAGCAGCTTGGCCTCCTACAGGGGGCGCGAAGATACGCAGTATTTT
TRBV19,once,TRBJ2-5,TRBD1,CASTKGGLETQYF,TGTGCCAGTACTAAAGGGGGCCTCGAGACCCAGTACTTC
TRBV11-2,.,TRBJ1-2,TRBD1,CASSFDRGNYTF,TGTGCCAGCAGCTTCGACAGGGGTAACTACACCTTC
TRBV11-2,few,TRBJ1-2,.,CATEQGRGYTF,TGTGCCACCGAACAGGGACGGGGCTACACCTTC
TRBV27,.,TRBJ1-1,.,CASSTSGVSGAFF,TGTGCCAGCAGTACCTCAGGGGTGAGTGGTGCTTTCTTT
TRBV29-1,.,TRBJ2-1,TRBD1,CSAEPGTGRYNEQFF,TGCAGCGCAGAACCCGGGACAGGGAGATACAATGAGCAGTTCTTC
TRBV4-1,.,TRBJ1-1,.,CASSQDRDTEAFF,TGCGCCAGCAGCCAAGACAGGGACACTGAAGCTTTCTTT
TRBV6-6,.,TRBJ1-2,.,CASSYGRGYTF,TGTGCCAGCAGTTACGGGAGAGGCTACACCTTC